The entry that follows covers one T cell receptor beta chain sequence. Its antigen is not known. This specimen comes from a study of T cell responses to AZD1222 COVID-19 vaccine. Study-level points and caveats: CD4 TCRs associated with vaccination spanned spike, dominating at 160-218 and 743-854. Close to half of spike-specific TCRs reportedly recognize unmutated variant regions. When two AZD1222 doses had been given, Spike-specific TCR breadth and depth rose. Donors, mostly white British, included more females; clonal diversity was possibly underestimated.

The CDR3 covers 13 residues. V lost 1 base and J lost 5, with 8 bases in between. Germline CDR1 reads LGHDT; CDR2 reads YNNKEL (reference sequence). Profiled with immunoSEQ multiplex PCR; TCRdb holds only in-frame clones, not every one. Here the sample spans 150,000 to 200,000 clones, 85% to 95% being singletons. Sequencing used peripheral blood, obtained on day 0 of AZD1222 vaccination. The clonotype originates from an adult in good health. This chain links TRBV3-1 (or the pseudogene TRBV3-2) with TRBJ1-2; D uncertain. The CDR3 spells CASSQVLGYGYTF. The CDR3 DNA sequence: TGTGCCAGCAGCCAAGTTCTAGGGTATGGCTACACCTTC.